This T cell receptor beta chain appears in the sequencing data of a study of monozygotic twins with inflammatory bowel disease. CDR1 LGHNA and CDR2 YSLEER come from the germline V gene. The CDR3 runs 15 residues. A template switching step added UMIs, each with a 6-nucleotide sample barcode. TCRalpha along with TCRbeta cDNA was subjected to two nested PCRs lasting 16 and 9 cycles. Reprocessing the 5' RACE reads, TCRdb reports a single entry for every CDR3 protein and omits DNA. This sample's clone table lists about 140,000 distinct CDR3 sequences. Overall study findings and caveats: Discrimination among different T cell subtypes was not achievable. Twins with IBD had fewer clonotypes in common with others than healthy twins, particularly during disease activity.

About this clonotype itself: Its antigen is currently unknown.

The clonotype originates from a human donor with ulcerative colitis or Crohn's disease, or a healthy co-twin of an affected twin (not recorded which). Sample: blood. The V and J genes are TRBV4-3 and TRBJ2-7. The CDR3 is CASSQETAKHYEQYF.